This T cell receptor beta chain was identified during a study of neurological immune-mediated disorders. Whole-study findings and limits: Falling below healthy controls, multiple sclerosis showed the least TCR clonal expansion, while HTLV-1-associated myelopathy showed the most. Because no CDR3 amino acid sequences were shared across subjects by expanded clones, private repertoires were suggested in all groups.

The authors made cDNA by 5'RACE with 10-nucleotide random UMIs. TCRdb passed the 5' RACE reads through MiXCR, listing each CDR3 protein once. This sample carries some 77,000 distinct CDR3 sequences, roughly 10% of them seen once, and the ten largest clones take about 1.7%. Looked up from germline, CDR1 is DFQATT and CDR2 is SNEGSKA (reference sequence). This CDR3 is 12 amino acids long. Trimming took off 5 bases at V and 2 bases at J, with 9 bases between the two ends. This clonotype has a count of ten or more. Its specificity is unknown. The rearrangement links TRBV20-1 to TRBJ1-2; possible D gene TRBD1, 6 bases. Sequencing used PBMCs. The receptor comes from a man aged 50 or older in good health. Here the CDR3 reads CSALTGNYGYTF. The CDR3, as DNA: TGCAGTGCTCTGACAGGCAACTATGGCTACACCTTC.